The 13 T cell receptor beta chains below come from one sample, sequenced in a study of cytotoxic CD8 clonotypes in ibrutinib-treated CLL. The table came from immunoSEQ multiplex PCR; TCRdb's copy has only in-frame clones and leaves some out. The top ten hold around 15% of the sample, which has over 25,000 clones, 62% seen once. Sequences were derived from PBMCs, sampled before ibrutinib treatment. All receptors come from a human donor with chronic lymphocytic leukemia.

This chain links TRBV5-6 with TRBJ2-1; TRBD2 matches 8 bases. The V and J ends lost 0 bases and 8 bases, in that order; junction bases with no gene match: 1. The germline CDR1 and CDR2 sequences are SGHDT and YYEEEE. This CDR3 spans 13 amino acids. The DNA for the CDR3 is TGTGCCAGCAGCTTGGGGCGGGGGGATGAGCAGTTCTTC. This gives the protein CASSLGRGDEQFF.

The chain links TRBV5-1 to TRBJ1-1; no reliable D call. Germline CDR1 SGHRS, CDR2 YFSETQ. The CDR3 is made up of 15 amino acids. Deletions cut 0 bases from V and 5 bases from J, with 14 bases between. CDR3 sequence: CASSLGLQYETEAFF. The CDR3 DNA sequence: TGCGCCAGCAGCTTGGGCTTGCAATACGAGACTGAAGCTTTCTTT. Full variable domain (rest looked up from reference TRBV5-1 and TRBJ1-1): KAGVTQTPRYLIKTRGQQVTLSCSPISGHRSVSWYQQTPGQGLQFLFEYFSETQRNKGNFPGRFSGRQFSNSRSEMNVSTLELGDSALYLCASSLGLQYETEAFFGQGTRLTVV.

This chain links TRBV10-3 with TRBJ1-5; no reliable D call. The CDR3 contains 14 residues. Trimming removed 0 bases from V and 5 bases from J, with 8 bases in between. Germline V lookup: CDR1 ENHRY, CDR2 SYGVKD. In nucleotides, the CDR3 is TGTGCCATCAGTGAGTCGACGCTGTATCAGCCCCAGCATTTT. Translation: CAISESTLYQPQHF.

The chain uses TRBV5-1 and TRBJ1-2, with 9 bases aligning to TRBD1. This CDR3 region has 16 residues. Germline trimming cut 0 bases from V and 5 bases from J; bases unmatched to any gene: 8. Germline CDR1 reads SGHRS; CDR2 reads YFSETQ. This CDR3 reads CASSLEPTGGAYGYTF. The CDR3 DNA sequence: TGCGCCAGCAGCTTGGAACCTACAGGGGGCGCGTATGGCTACACCTTC.

This clone was observed a few times. The chain links TRBV5-8 to TRBJ1-4; a possible D gene is TRBD1 (6 bases). V lost 4 bases, J lost 5 bases, and 12 bases lay in between. This CDR3 spans 14 amino acids. Germline CDR1 and CDR2: SGHTS and YDEGEE. CDR3 sequence: CASSLGHSNEKLFF. CDR3 nucleotide sequence: TGTGCCAGCAGCCTGGGACATTCGAATGAAAAACTGTTTTTT.

CDR3 sequence: CASSLLGDSSYEQYF. The CDR3 DNA sequence: TGTGCCAGCAGCTTATTGGGAGACAGCTCCTACGAGCAGTACTTC. This rearrangement joins TRBV11-2 to TRBJ2-7; TRBD1 or TRBD2 may be the D gene (5 bases each). Trimming took off 2 bases at V and 0 bases at J, with 11 bases between the two ends. The CDR3 runs 15 residues. Germline V lookup: CDR1 SGHAT, CDR2 FQNNGV.

The genes are TRBV2 and TRBJ2-7; 10 nucleotides match TRBD2. From germline, CDR1 is SNHLY and CDR2 FYNNEI. The V segment lost 2 bases and the J segment 1 base; nucleotides outside the gene matches: 11. The CDR3 runs 18 residues. CDR3 nucleotide sequence: TGTGCCAGCAGTGAATGGGCTAGCGGGAGCCTACCGTCCTACGAGCAGTACTTC. Protein sequence: CASSEWASGSLPSYEQYF.

The chain employs TRBV6-5 and TRBJ2-3; the match to TRBD1 covers 7 bases. V trimming: 7 bases; J trimming: 1 base; junction bases outside the gene matches: 8. Germline V gene lookup returns CDR1 MNHEY and CDR2 SVGAGI. This CDR3 is 15 amino acids long. CDR3 region: CASTLRGRGTDTQYF. CDR3 DNA: TGTGCCAGCACTCTGAGGGGGCGAGGCACAGATACGCAGTATTTT.

The chain employs TRBV18 and TRBJ1-5; D not certain. Germline CDR1 reads KGHSH; CDR2 reads LQKENI. The CDR3 length is 13 residues. V was cut by 2 bases and J by 6 bases, with 8 bases left in between. The CDR3, as DNA: TGTGCCAGCTCACCAGGTGAGGGTCAGCCCCAGCATTTT. Amino acid sequence: CASSPGEGQPQHF.

This clone showed up just a few times. In DNA, the CDR3 is TGCGCCAGCAGCACCCCCCAACTTCAAGAGACCCAGTACTTC. This encodes CASSTPQLQETQYF. The chain joins TRBV5-1 to TRBJ2-5; no clear D. This CDR3 is built from 14 residues. Trimming stripped 4 bases from V and 2 bases from J, with 12 bases between. Germline V lookup: CDR1 SGHRS, CDR2 YFSETQ. Variable domain in full (rest from reference TRBV5-1 and TRBJ2-5): KAGVTQTPRYLIKTRGQQVTLSCSPISGHRSVSWYQQTPGQGLQFLFEYFSETQRNKGNFPGRFSGRQFSNSRSEMNVSTLELGDSALYLCASSTPQLQETQYFGPGTRLLVL.

This chain uses TRBV9 with TRBJ2-1; weak D call: TRBD1 (5 bases). Deletions cut 3 bases from V and 0 bases from J, with 10 bases between. The CDR3 is 15 residues long. Germline V gives CDR1 SGDLS, CDR2 YYNGEE. CDR3 bases: TGTGCCAGCAGCGCCAGACAGAGCTCCTACAATGAGCAGTTCTTC. Translated: CASSARQSSYNEQFF.

The chain recombines TRBV9 with TRBJ2-2; D ambiguous. The CDR3 has 12 residues. V lost 4 bases and J lost 5, with 6 bases in between. Germline CDR1 and CDR2: SGDLS and YYNGEE. The CDR3 region is CASSPRTGELFF. The DNA of the CDR3 is TGTGCCAGCAGCCCCCGAACCGGGGAGCTGTTTTTT.

V is TRBV9 and J is TRBJ2-5; no clear D. Deletions cut 6 bases from V and 5 bases from J, with 14 bases between. The CDR3 has 13 amino acids. Germline loops: CDR1 SGDLS, CDR2 YYNGEE. The CDR3 DNA follows: TGTGCCAGCACCCCAGCCTTGGGGGAGACCCAGTACTTC. This gives the protein CASTPALGETQYF.